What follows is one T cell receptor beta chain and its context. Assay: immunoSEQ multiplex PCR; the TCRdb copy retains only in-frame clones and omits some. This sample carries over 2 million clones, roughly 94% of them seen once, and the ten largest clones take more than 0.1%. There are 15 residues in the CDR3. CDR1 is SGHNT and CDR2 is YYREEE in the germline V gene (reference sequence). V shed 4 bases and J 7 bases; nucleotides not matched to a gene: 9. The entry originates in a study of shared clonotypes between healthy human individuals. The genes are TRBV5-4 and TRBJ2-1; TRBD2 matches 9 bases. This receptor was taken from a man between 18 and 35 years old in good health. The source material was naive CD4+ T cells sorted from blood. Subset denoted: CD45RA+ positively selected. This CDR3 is CASSPSSGRFNEQFF. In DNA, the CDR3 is TGTGCCAGCAGCCCATCCAGCGGGAGGTTTAATGAGCAGTTCTTC.